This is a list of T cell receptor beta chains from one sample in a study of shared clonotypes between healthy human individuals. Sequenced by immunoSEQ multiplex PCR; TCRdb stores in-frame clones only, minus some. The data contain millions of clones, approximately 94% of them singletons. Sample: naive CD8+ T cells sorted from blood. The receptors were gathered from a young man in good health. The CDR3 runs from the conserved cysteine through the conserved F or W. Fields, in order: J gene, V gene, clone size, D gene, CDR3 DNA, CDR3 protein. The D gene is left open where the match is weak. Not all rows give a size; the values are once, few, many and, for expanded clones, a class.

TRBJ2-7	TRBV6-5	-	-	TGTGCCAGCAGTTACACATATGGGACACCAACCTACGAGCAGTACTTC	CASSYTYGTPTYEQYF
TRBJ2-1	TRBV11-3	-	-	TGTGCCAGCAGCTTAGGATTTAATAACTACAATGAGCAGTTCTTC	CASSLGFNNYNEQFF
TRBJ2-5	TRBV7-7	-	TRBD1	TGTGCTAGCAGCTTAGGGACAGGGGATCTCCAAGAGACCCAGTACTTC	CASSLGTGDLQETQYF
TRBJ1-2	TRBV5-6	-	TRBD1	TGTGCCAGCAGCTTGGTGGGGACAGGGGACATTAACTACACCTTC	CASSLVGTGDINYTF
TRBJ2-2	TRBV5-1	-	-	TGCGCCAGCAGCTTTAGCAGGGGGGATAGTAACACCGGGGAGCTGTTTTTT	CASSFSRGDSNTGELFF
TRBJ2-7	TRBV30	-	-	TGTGCCTGGAGTCTGGCTGTCTCCTACGAGCAGTACTTC	CAWSLAVSYEQYF
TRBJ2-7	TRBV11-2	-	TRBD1	TGTGCCAGCAGCTTATTGGACAGGGGCCCCGAGCAGTACTTC	CASSLLDRGPEQYF
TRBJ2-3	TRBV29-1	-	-	TGCAGCGTTGAAGATCCAGCGTTGGGCACAGATACGCAGTATTTT	CSVEDPALGTDTQYF
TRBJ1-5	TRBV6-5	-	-	TGTGCCAGCAGTTACGGTACAGGCGGCAATCAGCCCCAGCATTTT	CASSYGTGGNQPQHF
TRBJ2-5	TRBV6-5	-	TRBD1	TGTGCCAGCAGTTCTTGGACAGGGGAACAAGAGACCCAGTACTTC	CASSSWTGEQETQYF
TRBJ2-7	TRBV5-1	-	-	TGCGCCAGCAGCTCTGACAGGCCCTCGGACGAGCAGTACTTC	CASSSDRPSDEQYF
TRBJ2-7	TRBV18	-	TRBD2	TGTGCCAGCTCACCAATGGGACTAGCGGGGACCGCCCGGTACGAGCAGTACTTC	CASSPMGLAGTARYEQYF
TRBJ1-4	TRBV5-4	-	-	TGTGCCAGCAGCCCTGGTGAAAAACTGTTTTTT	CASSPGEKLFF
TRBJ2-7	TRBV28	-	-	TGTGCCAGCAGTTTGGTCCCAGGGCTAACCTACGAGCAGTACTTC	CASSLVPGLTYEQYF
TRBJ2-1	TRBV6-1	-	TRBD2	TGTGCCAGCAGTGATTGGAGCGGGACCTACAATGAGCAGTTCTTC	CASSDWSGTYNEQFF
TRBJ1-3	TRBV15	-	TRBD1	TGTGCCACCAGCTCGCCTGACAGGGACGAGACCATATATTTT	CATSSPDRDETIYF
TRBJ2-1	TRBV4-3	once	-	TGCGCCAGCAGCCAAGACAGTAGCTCCTACAATGAGCAGTTCTTC	CASSQDSSSYNEQFF
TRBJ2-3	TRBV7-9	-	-	TGTGTTGCAAGCACAGATACGCAGTATTTT	CVASTDTQYF
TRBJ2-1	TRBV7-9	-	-	TGTGCCAGCAGCTTGACGGGAGTGCAGTTCTTC	CASSLTGVQFF
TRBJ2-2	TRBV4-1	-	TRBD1	TGCGCCAGCAGCCACCCGACGGGGACAGGGAACACCGGGGAGCTGTTTTTT	CASSHPTGTGNTGELFF
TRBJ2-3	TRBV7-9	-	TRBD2	TGTGCCAGCAGCCCTTCCTATTCTAGCGGTAGCACAGATACGCAGTATTTT	CASSPSYSSGSTDTQYF
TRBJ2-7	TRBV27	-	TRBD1	TGTGCCAGCAGTTTATCTGGGGACAGCTACGAGCAGTACTTC	CASSLSGDSYEQYF
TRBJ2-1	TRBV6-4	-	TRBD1	TGTGCCAGCAGTGCGGACAGGAGCTCCTACAATGAGCAGTTCTTC	CASSADRSSYNEQFF
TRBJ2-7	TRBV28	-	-	TGTGCCAGCAGTTACCGGGACTCCCCCTACGAGCAGTACTTC	CASSYRDSPYEQYF
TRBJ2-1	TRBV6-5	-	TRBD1	TGTGCCAGCAGTTCCGAAGGGACAGGGGAGGCGAATGAGCAGTTCTTC	CASSSEGTGEANEQFF
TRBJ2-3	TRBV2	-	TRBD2	TGTGCCAGCAGTGGAACCGGACTAGCGGGGGGCAAATCCCCCCATAGCACAGATACGCAGTATTTT	CASSGTGLAGGKSPHSTDTQYF
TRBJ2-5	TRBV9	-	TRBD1	TGTGCCAGCAGCTCCCTGGCAGGGGGCGAGAAGACCCAGTACTTC	CASSSLAGGEKTQYF
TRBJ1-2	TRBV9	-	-	TGTGCCAGCAGCGTAGGCGGGGCAGCTAACTATGGCTACACCTTC	CASSVGGAANYGYTF
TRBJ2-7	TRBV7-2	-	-	TGTGCCAGCCAGGGGGGTTACTCCTACGAGCAGTACTTC	CASQGGYSYEQYF
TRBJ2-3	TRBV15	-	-	TGTGCCACCAGCACCTTAGGGGGGGTTTTCACAGATACGCAGTATTTT	CATSTLGGVFTDTQYF
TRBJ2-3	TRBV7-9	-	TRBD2	TGTGCCAGCAGTTCCGGATTACTAGCGGGGGGGACAGATACGCAGTATTTT	CASSSGLLAGGTDTQYF
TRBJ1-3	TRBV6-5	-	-	TGTGCCAGCAGTAGGGACGGGAACTCTGGAAACACCATATATTTT	CASSRDGNSGNTIYF
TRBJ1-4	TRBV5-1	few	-	TGCGCCAGCAGCTTGAGTAGGGAAACGGAAAAACTGTTTTTT	CASSLSRETEKLFF
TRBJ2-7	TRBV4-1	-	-	TGCGCCAGCAGCCAGGTGGGCCCCCGGGACGGCTCCTACGAGCAGTACTTC	CASSQVGPRDGSYEQYF
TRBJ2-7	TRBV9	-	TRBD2	TGTGCCAGCAGCGTAGCGGGGGGGAGAGGCGAGCAGTACTTC	CASSVAGGRGEQYF
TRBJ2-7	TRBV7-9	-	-	TGTGCCAGCAGCTTAGGTCACCCCTACGAGCAGTACTTC	CASSLGHPYEQYF
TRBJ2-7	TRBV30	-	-	TGTGCCTGGGTTCATGGGGTATCCTACGAGCAGTACTTC	CAWVHGVSYEQYF
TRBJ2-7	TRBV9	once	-	TGTGCCAGCAGCGTAGCCCCAAGCAAGGGGACGGATTCCTACGAGCAGTACTTC	CASSVAPSKGTDSYEQYF
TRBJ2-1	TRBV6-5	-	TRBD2	TGTGCCAGCAGTTACGGACTAGCGGGATACAATGAGCAGTTCTTC	CASSYGLAGYNEQFF
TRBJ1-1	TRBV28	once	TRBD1	TGTGCCAGCAGTTTATGGGAGGGGGCAAAGGACACTGAAGCTTTCTTT	CASSLWEGAKDTEAFF
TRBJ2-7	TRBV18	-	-	TGTGCCAGCTCACCATGGGATGCCTACGAGCAGTACTTC	CASSPWDAYEQYF
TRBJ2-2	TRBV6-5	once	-	TGTGCCAGCACCGGGGTCCCAGGGGCCACCGGGGAGCTGTTTTTT	CASTGVPGATGELFF